Below, 23 T cell receptor beta chains from the same sample are listed, as sequenced in a study of blood T cell repertoires in COVID-19. Libraries were prepared by immunoSEQ multiplex PCR; TCRdb keeps only in-frame clonotypes and omits some of them. The sample holds a few hundred thousand clones, around 85% seen once. Sequenced: peripheral blood. The origin of the receptors is a woman aged 70 to 79 with acute or convalescent COVID-19.

V gene TRBV2 combines with J gene TRBJ1-1; 9 bases line up with TRBD1. V was clipped by 4 bases and J by 5 bases; unmatched bases: 8. The germline gives CDR1 SNHLY, CDR2 FYNNEI. There are 15 residues in the CDR3. The CDR3 loop reads CASSGTGTGLTEAFF. The CDR3 DNA sequence: TGTGCCAGCAGTGGGACCGGGACAGGGTTGACTGAAGCTTTCTTT.

Written as DNA, the CDR3 is TGTGCCAGCAGCAGGAATAGCGGGGGGGCAATTTTTACAGATACGCAGTATTTT. Protein: CASSRNSGGAIFTDTQYF. The J gene is TRBJ2-3, the V gene TRBV7-9, with TRBD2 matching over 11 bases. Germline CDR1 is SEHNR and CDR2 is FQNEAQ (reference sequence). This CDR3 is 18 amino acids long. With V trimmed by 5 bases and J by 3 bases, 13 bases remained unmatched.

Turning to this clone: The junction differs from germline at one of its ends, possibly a read error. J is TRBJ2-7 and V is TRBV19, with TRBD1 as a possible D gene (5 bases). This CDR3 is built from 13 residues. Germline lookup yields CDR1 LNHDA and CDR2 SQIVND (reference sequence). CDR3 residues: CASSLDRSYEQYF. The CDR3 DNA is TGTGCCAGTAGTTTAGACAGAAGCTACGAGCAGTACTTC.

The V and J genes are TRBV6-1 and TRBJ2-7; 12 bases match TRBD2. CDR3 size: 16 residues. Germline V gene lookup returns CDR1 MNHNS and CDR2 SASEGT. Losses at the gene ends were 3 bases for V and 0 bases for J; bases not matched to a gene: 3. The CDR3 sequence: CASSEWTSGASYEQYF. Written as DNA, the CDR3 is TGTGCCAGCAGTGAGTGGACTAGCGGGGCCTCCTACGAGCAGTACTTC.

This chain joins TRBV24-1 and TRBJ2-3, with D uncertain. Germline CDR1 reads KGHDR; CDR2 reads SFDVKD. The CDR3 contains 12 residues. V was cut by 2 bases and J by 5 bases, with 4 bases left in between. DNA of the CDR3: TGTGCCACCAGTGATTCACTAGATACGCAGTATTTT. Translated: CATSDSLDTQYF.

The chain employs TRBV10-2 and TRBJ1-2; tentatively, D is TRBD1 (6 bases). This CDR3 contains 13 residues. V was trimmed by 8 bases and J by 2 bases, leaving 12 bases between them. Germline V gene lookup returns CDR1 WSHSY and CDR2 SAAADI. The CDR3 nucleotides read TGCGCCAGCGCGGACACAGGGAACTATGGCTACACCTTC. Protein product: CASADTGNYGYTF.

The chain is built from TRBV2 and TRBJ1-6, with D maybe TRBD1 (6 bases). The CDR3 totals 16 residues. V lost 4 bases and J 7 bases, leaving 17 bases between the germline ends. In germline, CDR1 is SNHLY, CDR2 FYNNEI. The DNA of the CDR3 is TGTGCCAGCAGTGGGTCGGGGGGCGCGCGCAATTCACCCCTCCACTTT. It encodes CASSGSGGARNSPLHF.

The rearrangement uses TRBV6-5 and TRBJ2-7, with TRBD1 as a possible D gene (5 bases). The germline V and J ends were trimmed by 7 bases and 2 bases, with 15 bases remaining between them. CDR3 size: 14 residues. Germline CDR1 is MNHEY and CDR2 is SVGAGI. CDR3 coding DNA: TGTGCCAGCACTACCCTACAGGTTCCCTACGAGCAGTACTTC. Amino acids: CASTTLQVPYEQYF.

This chain links TRBV2 with TRBJ2-1, with a possible D match to TRBD2 (6 bases). The germline CDR1 and CDR2 sequences are SNHLY and FYNNEI. V lost 3 bases and J lost 6, with 15 bases in between. The CDR3 spans 15 residues. The CDR3 region is CASSEGPQRANEQFF. DNA of the CDR3: TGTGCCAGCAGTGAGGGACCACAGCGGGCCAATGAGCAGTTCTTC.

V usage is TRBV28 and J usage is TRBJ1-2; 9 bases map to TRBD1. V was clipped by 5 bases and J by 6 bases; unmatched bases: 7. CDR1 MDHEN and CDR2 SYDVKM come from the germline V gene. CDR3 length equals 14 residues. DNA of the CDR3: TGTGCCAGCAGTACAGGGGGCCTACCCCATGGCTACACCTTC. It translates to CASSTGGLPHGYTF.

This clone was seen more than once but under ten times. The chain couples TRBV7-6 to TRBJ2-7; TRBD2 matches at 9 bases. Germline V lookup: CDR1 SGHVS, CDR2 FNYEAQ. The junction had 5 bases not matched to a gene; V was cut back by 2 bases and J by 3 bases. There are 15 residues in the CDR3. The CDR3 coding sequence is TGTGCCAGCAGCTTACGAGCGGGGGGCTACTACGAGCAGTACTTC. Its translation: CASSLRAGGYYEQYF.

The rearrangement links TRBV27 to TRBJ1-1, with D tentatively TRBD1 (6 bases). This CDR3 has 14 amino acids. CDR1 MNHEY and CDR2 SMNVEV come from the germline V gene (reference sequence). V lost 7 bases, J lost 6 bases, and 18 bases lay in between. DNA for the CDR3: TGTGCCAGCAAGGGACCATCCAGGGGAGCTGAAGCTTTCTTT. Translated: CASKGPSRGAEAFF.

The chain links TRBV7-8 to TRBJ1-3; 7 bases agree with TRBD1. This CDR3 is built from 15 residues. The ends lost 5 bases at V and 4 bases at J; junction bases unmatched: 8. Germline V lookup: CDR1 SGHVS, CDR2 FQNEAQ. The CDR3 spells CASSLGQVRGNTIYF. DNA of the CDR3: TGTGCCAGCAGCCTAGGACAGGTCCGAGGAAACACCATATATTTT.

The chain links TRBV5-1 to TRBJ1-4, with D uncertain. This CDR3 has 14 residues. Per germline, CDR1 SGHRS and CDR2 YFSETQ. V was clipped by 2 bases and J by 5 bases, with 10 bases between them. The CDR3 spells CASSLHPLNEKLFF. CDR3 sequence (DNA): TGCGCCAGCAGCTTACACCCTCTGAATGAAAAACTGTTTTTT.

This clone was recorded once. The chain employs TRBV7-2 and TRBJ2-5; the match to TRBD2 covers 13 bases. The CDR3 is 16 amino acids. CDR1 and CDR2 from the germline V gene are SGHTA and FQGNSA. The V and J ends lost 5 bases and 4 bases, in that order; junction bases with no gene match: 7. CDR3 amino acids: CASSKTSGGARETQYF. The CDR3 region has the DNA TGTGCCAGCAGCAAAACTAGCGGGGGGGCCAGAGAGACCCAGTACTTC.

The chain uses TRBV5-1 and TRBJ1-2; D perhaps matches TRBD1 (5 bases). Trimming removed 5 bases from V and 2 bases from J, with 10 bases in between. Germline V gene data show CDR1 as SGHRS and CDR2 as YFSETQ. The CDR3 loop spans 13 amino acids. This CDR3 is CASRKDSNYGYTF. Written as DNA, the CDR3 is TGCGCCAGCAGGAAAGACAGCAACTATGGCTACACCTTC.

This clone was recorded many times. The CDR3 loop is CASSEGAYGYTF. The CDR3 coding sequence is TGTGCCAGCAGTGAAGGGGCCTATGGCTACACCTTC. This chain uses TRBV2 with TRBJ1-2; D is unresolved. From germline, CDR1 is SNHLY and CDR2 FYNNEI. V was clipped by 1 base and J by 4 bases, with 4 bases between them. CDR3 size: 12 residues.

For this clone: Other DNA sequences from this sample encode an identical CDR3 as well. The chain has TRBV24-1 and TRBJ2-3; D is uncertain. CDR1 is KGHDR, CDR2 SFDVKD, per germline. Trimming removed 3 bases from V and 5 bases from J, with 8 bases in between. The CDR3 has 13 residues. The CDR3 region is CATSDPPVDTQYF. DNA for the CDR3: TGTGCCACCAGTGATCCCCCGGTAGATACGCAGTATTTT.

This clone was seen only a few times. The chain links TRBV5-8 to TRBJ1-2, with D possibly TRBD1 on 5 matching bases. Deletions cut 5 bases from V and 6 bases from J, with 14 bases between. Germline assignment: CDR1 SGHTS and CDR2 YDEGEE. The CDR3 contains 13 residues. The chain's CDR3 is CASSPAQGDGYTF. DNA for the CDR3: TGTGCCAGCAGTCCGGCGCAGGGCGATGGCTACACCTTC.

This clone was observed a few times. The chain links TRBV3-1 (or the pseudogene TRBV3-2) to TRBJ1-1, with TRBD1 identical over 7 bases. The germline V gene has CDR1 LGHDT and CDR2 YNNKEL (reference sequence). After removal of 2 bases from V and 3 bases from J, the junction contained 3 bases not matched to a gene. The CDR3 runs 14 residues. The DNA for the CDR3 is TGTGCCAGCAGCCAAAGGGACAGCCACACTGAAGCTTTCTTT. Translation: CASSQRDSHTEAFF.

The chain uses TRBV9 and TRBJ2-1; D not certain. The CDR3 loop spans 15 amino acids. CDR1 and CDR2 from the germline V gene are SGDLS and YYNGEE. Deletions cut 4 bases from V and 0 bases from J, with 11 bases between. In DNA, the CDR3 is TGTGCCAGCAGCCTCGAACACAGCTCCTACAATGAGCAGTTCTTC. Its protein is CASSLEHSSYNEQFF.

The chain links TRBV4-1 to TRBJ1-5; tentative D call: TRBD1 (5 bases). Deletions cut 0 bases from V and 7 bases from J, with 13 bases between. CDR3 size: 15 residues. CDR1 and CDR2 from the germline V gene are MGHRA and YSYEKL. For the CDR3, the DNA is TGCGCCAGCAGCCAAGACGTAAGGGGCGCCCAGCCCCAGCATTTT. Its translation: CASSQDVRGAQPQHF.

The chain has TRBV3-1 (or the pseudogene TRBV3-2) and TRBJ1-2; 7 nucleotides agree with TRBD1. CDR1 is LGHDT and CDR2 is YNNKEL in the germline V gene (reference sequence). The CDR3 consists of 12 residues. The ends lost 10 bases at V and 2 bases at J; junction bases unmatched: 4. The CDR3 is CATATGNYGYTF. The CDR3 nucleotides read TGTGCCACCGCGACAGGGAACTATGGCTACACCTTC.